Listed below are T cell receptor beta chains from one sample, sequenced in a study of T cells after yellow fever vaccination. MiXCR, run by TCRdb on the 5' RACE reads, gives a single entry per CDR3 protein. The sample has around 320,000 distinct CDR3 sequences; about 10% are singletons. This specimen consisted of CD4+ T cells sorted from PBMCs, obtained 45 days after the yellow fever booster vaccination. These receptors were taken from a man aged 18 to 35 who received the YFV17D yellow fever vaccine. Both conserved end residues are part of each CDR3. Each record gives: J gene, clone size, V gene, D gene, CDR3 protein, CDR3 DNA. D genes are given only for firm matches. Some rows mark clone size as missing; the rest say once, few, many or name a class of expanded clone.

j_call: TRBJ1-1; clone_size: few; v_call: TRBV3-1; d_call: .; cdr3_aa: CASSLVGGSNTEAFF; cdr3_nt: TGTGCCAGCAGCCTAGTGGGGGGTTCGAACACTGAAGCTTTCTTT
j_call: TRBJ2-7; clone_size: few; v_call: TRBV30; d_call: .; cdr3_aa: CAWSRQISEQYF; cdr3_nt: TGTGCCTGGAGTAGGCAGATCTCCGAGCAGTACTTC
j_call: TRBJ2-3; clone_size: few; v_call: TRBV10-3; d_call: TRBD2; cdr3_aa: CAISPPPGGTDTQYF; cdr3_nt: TGTGCCATCAGTCCCCCCCCGGGGGGAACAGATACGCAGTATTTT
j_call: TRBJ2-3; clone_size: .; v_call: TRBV6-1; d_call: TRBD1; cdr3_aa: CASSDRQGRLVTDTQYF; cdr3_nt: TGTGCCAGCAGTGATAGACAGGGGCGACTAGTCACAGATACGCAGTATTTT
j_call: TRBJ2-3; clone_size: .; v_call: TRBV6-5; d_call: TRBD2; cdr3_aa: CASSYGGGGIADTQYF; cdr3_nt: TGTGCCAGCAGTTACGGCGGGGGGGGGATCGCAGATACGCAGTATTTT
j_call: TRBJ2-1; clone_size: few; v_call: TRBV23-1; d_call: .; cdr3_aa: CASSQGGRDNEQFF; cdr3_nt: TGCGCCAGCAGTCAAGGAGGCAGGGATAATGAGCAGTTCTTC
j_call: TRBJ2-7; clone_size: .; v_call: TRBV6-5; d_call: .; cdr3_aa: CASSRTVTVLGSYEQYF; cdr3_nt: TGTGCCAGCAGCAGAACCGTCACGGTTTTGGGCTCCTACGAGCAGTACTTC
j_call: TRBJ2-7; clone_size: few; v_call: TRBV2; d_call: TRBD2; cdr3_aa: CASSERSSGAYEQYF; cdr3_nt: TGTGCCAGCAGTGAACGATCGAGCGGGGCCTACGAGCAGTACTTC
j_call: TRBJ2-3; clone_size: few; v_call: TRBV7-3; d_call: .; cdr3_aa: CASSLQGGRTDTQYF; cdr3_nt: TGTGCCAGCAGCTTACAGGGGGGACGCACAGATACGCAGTATTTT
j_call: TRBJ2-3; clone_size: .; v_call: TRBV19; d_call: TRBD2; cdr3_aa: CASTNPGTSGNTDTQYF; cdr3_nt: TGTGCCAGTACAAACCCGGGGACTAGCGGCAACACAGATACGCAGTATTTT
j_call: TRBJ2-1; clone_size: .; v_call: TRBV9; d_call: .; cdr3_aa: CASSVGQGREQFF; cdr3_nt: TGTGCCAGCAGCGTAGGGCAGGGCCGTGAGCAGTTCTTC
j_call: TRBJ2-5; clone_size: few; v_call: TRBV9; d_call: TRBD2; cdr3_aa: CASSYSSGGWETQYF; cdr3_nt: TGTGCCAGCAGCTACTCTAGCGGGGGTTGGGAGACCCAGTACTTC
j_call: TRBJ1-1; clone_size: few; v_call: TRBV4-1; d_call: .; cdr3_aa: CASSRGGKTEAFF; cdr3_nt: TGCGCCAGCAGCCGGGGAGGGAAGACTGAAGCTTTCTTT
j_call: TRBJ1-6; clone_size: few; v_call: TRBV6-5; d_call: .; cdr3_aa: CASSYSISVGNSPLHF; cdr3_nt: TGTGCCAGCAGTTACTCGATCTCCGTTGGTAATTCACCCCTCCACTTT
j_call: TRBJ2-6; clone_size: .; v_call: TRBV9; d_call: .; cdr3_aa: CASSTSGRPSSGANVLTF; cdr3_nt: TGTGCCAGCAGCACGTCGGGCAGGCCAAGCTCTGGGGCCAACGTCCTGACTTTC
j_call: TRBJ1-5; clone_size: .; v_call: TRBV12-3/TRBV12-4; d_call: .; cdr3_aa: CASSPRIRQPQHF; cdr3_nt: TGTGCCAGCAGTCCGCGAATCAGGCAGCCCCAGCATTTT
j_call: TRBJ1-2; clone_size: many; v_call: TRBV5-6; d_call: .; cdr3_aa: CASSLGQLSGYGYTF; cdr3_nt: TGTGCCAGCAGCTTGGGCCAGCTATCCGGCTATGGCTACACCTTC